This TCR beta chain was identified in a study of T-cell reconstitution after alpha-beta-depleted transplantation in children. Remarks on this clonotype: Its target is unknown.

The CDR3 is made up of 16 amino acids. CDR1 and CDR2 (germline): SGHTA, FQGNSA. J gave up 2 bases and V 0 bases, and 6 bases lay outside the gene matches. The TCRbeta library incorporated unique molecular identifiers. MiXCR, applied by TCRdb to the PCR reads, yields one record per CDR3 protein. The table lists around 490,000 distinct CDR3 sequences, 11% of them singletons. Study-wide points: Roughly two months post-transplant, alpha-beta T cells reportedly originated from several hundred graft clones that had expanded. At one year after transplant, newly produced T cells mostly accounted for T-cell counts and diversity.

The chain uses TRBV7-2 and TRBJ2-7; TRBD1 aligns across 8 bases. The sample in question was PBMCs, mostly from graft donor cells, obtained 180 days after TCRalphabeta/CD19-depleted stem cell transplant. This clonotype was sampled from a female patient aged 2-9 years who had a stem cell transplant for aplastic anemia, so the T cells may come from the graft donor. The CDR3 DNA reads TGTGCCAGCAGCTTAGCGCGGTTACAGGGGGCCTACGAGCAGTACTTC. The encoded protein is CASSLARLQGAYEQYF.